The 26 T cell receptor beta chains listed next were all sequenced from one sample in a study of OX40 agonist ivuxolimab in advanced cancers. TCRdb keeps only in-frame clones here, not all; method: immunoSEQ multiplex PCR. The table has around 80,000 clones, 84% seen once. The starting material was CD4+ or CD8+ T cells sorted from blood, obtained in a trial of the OX40 agonist ivuxolimab. Receptors originate from an adult with an advanced solid tumor such as melanoma, head and neck, liver or kidney cancer.

The chain recombines TRBV9 with TRBJ2-1, with unresolved D. The germline gives CDR1 SGDLS, CDR2 YYNGEE. V was trimmed by 3 bases and J by 0 bases, leaving 10 bases between them. There are 15 residues in the CDR3. CDR3 in DNA: TGTGCCAGCAGCGCGTCCCTGAGCTCCTACAATGAGCAGTTCTTC. It is translated as CASSASLSSYNEQFF. The entire variable domain, with the rest obtained from reference TRBV9 and TRBJ2-1, is as follows: DSGVTQTPKHLITATGQRVTLRCSPRSGDLSVYWYQQSLDQGLQFLIQYYNGEERAKGNILERFSAQQFPDLHSELNLSSLELGDSALYFCASSASLSSYNEQFFGPGTRLTVL.

J is TRBJ1-1 and V is TRBV5-4, with TRBD1 matching over 8 bases. V shed 4 bases and J 4 bases; nucleotides not matched to a gene: 9. Germline V gene sequence: CDR1 SGHNT, CDR2 YYREEE (reference sequence). This CDR3 is 15 amino acids long. CDR3 in DNA: TGTGCCAGCAGCCCCGTAACAGGGGGACCCACTGAAGCTTTCTTT. Translated, it gives CASSPVTGGPTEAFF.

Note on this clone: Other nucleotide sequences from this sample produce the same CDR3. The V gene is TRBV7-8, the J gene TRBJ2-7, with 7 bases aligning to TRBD2. V shed 2 bases and J 2 bases; nucleotides not matched to a gene: 0. The germline V gene has CDR1 SGHVS and CDR2 FQNEAQ. The CDR3 is made up of 13 amino acids. CDR3 in amino acids: CASSLSGTYEQYF. CDR3 nucleotide sequence: TGTGCCAGCAGCTTAAGCGGGACCTACGAGCAGTACTTC.

This clone was observed once. J is TRBJ1-1 and V is TRBV28; D might be TRBD1 (5 bases). This CDR3 has 16 amino acids. Trimming removed 4 bases from V and 3 bases from J, with 18 bases in between. Germline V gives CDR1 MDHEN, CDR2 SYDVKM. The CDR3 is CASSSAKQVTDTEAFF. The CDR3 DNA sequence: TGTGCCAGCAGTTCAGCGAAACAGGTTACGGACACTGAAGCTTTCTTT.

The chain uses TRBV11-2 and TRBJ2-1; 11 bases align to TRBD2. Germline CDR1 and CDR2: SGHAT and FQNNGV. After removal of 3 bases from V and 8 bases from J, the junction contained 6 bases not matched to a gene. This CDR3 spans 15 amino acids. The CDR3 reads CASSFSGGAGDEQFF. The CDR3 DNA sequence: TGTGCCAGCAGCTTTAGCGGGGGGGCCGGTGATGAGCAGTTCTTC. The entire variable domain, with the rest obtained from reference TRBV11-2 and TRBJ2-1, is as follows: EAGVAQSPRYKIIEKRQSVAFWCNPISGHATLYWYQQILGQGPKLLIQFQNNGVVDDSQLPKDRFSAERLKGVDSTLKIQPAKLEDSAVYLCASSFSGGAGDEQFFGPGTRLTVL.

CDR3 nucleotide sequence: TGTGCCAGCAGGGACAGGACCACCTACGAGCAGTACGTC. This gives the protein CASRDRTTYEQYV. The V gene is TRBV6-5, the J gene TRBJ2-7; 7 nucleotides align to TRBD1. This CDR3 is 13 amino acids long. The V and J ends lost 6 bases and 2 bases, in that order; junction bases with no gene match: 4. Germline values: CDR1 MNHEY, CDR2 SVGAGI.

This clone was observed a few times. The chain uses TRBV11-2 and TRBJ2-1; TRBD2 matches at 9 bases. The CDR3 totals 15 residues. V lost 6 bases to trimming and J lost 6 bases; unmatched junction nucleotides: 9. CDR1 is SGHAT and CDR2 is FQNNGV in the germline V gene. CDR3 residues: CASSPLRGGGNEQFF. CDR3 sequence (DNA): TGTGCCAGCAGTCCCCTTCGCGGGGGGGGCAATGAGCAGTTCTTC.

The chain links TRBV2 to TRBJ1-2; 7 positions agree with TRBD1. Trimming took 6 bases from V and 1 from J; bases not matched to a gene: 8. In germline, CDR1 is SNHLY, CDR2 FYNNEI. This CDR3 contains 15 residues. The CDR3, as DNA: TGTGCCAGCAGCGCACCGGGACAGCTTAACTATGGCTACACCTTC. This encodes CASSAPGQLNYGYTF.

The chain joins TRBV11-2 to TRBJ1-2; unclear D gene. The CDR3 length is 13 residues. Trimming cost V 2 bases and J 8 bases, with 12 bases left between them. In germline, CDR1 is SGHAT, CDR2 FQNNGV. CDR3 amino acids: CASSLQVKGGYTF. In DNA, the CDR3 is TGTGCCAGCAGCTTACAGGTTAAGGGAGGCTACACCTTC.

The rearrangement links TRBV6-5 to TRBJ1-5; the D is unclear. The CDR3 sequence is 14 residues long. The germline CDR1 and CDR2 sequences are MNHEY and SVGAGI. V was shortened by 7 bases and J by 7 bases, with 17 bases between the two germline ends. The CDR3 loop reads CASTTRTGRQPQHF. The CDR3 bases are TGTGCCAGCACTACTCGCACCGGAAGACAGCCCCAGCATTTT.

V is TRBV14 and J is TRBJ2-1; D call uncertain. The CDR3 loop spans 11 amino acids. The germline CDR1 and CDR2 sequences are SGHDN and FVKESK. V lost 0 bases and J 6 bases, leaving 0 bases between the germline ends. The CDR3 bases are TGTGCCAGCAGCCAAGACAATGAGCAGTTCTTC. Its protein product is CASSQDNEQFF.

The chain couples TRBV6-1 to TRBJ2-7, with TRBD2 matching 7 bases. The CDR3 is 12 amino acids. Germline V gene sequence: CDR1 MNHNS, CDR2 SASEGT. V shed 4 bases, J shed 4 bases, and the junction held 1 base outside the gene matches. Here the CDR3 reads CASSAGGYEQYV. CDR3 in DNA: TGTGCCAGCAGTGCCGGGGGGTACGAGCAGTACGTC.

J is TRBJ2-3 and V is TRBV27; D gene ambiguous. The CDR3 runs to 15 residues. The V gene's germline CDR1 is MNHEY and CDR2 SMNVEV (reference sequence). V lost 1 base, J lost 5 bases, and 13 bases lay in between. This CDR3 reads CASSLFPDLLDTQYF. The CDR3 DNA is TGTGCCAGCAGTTTATTCCCAGACCTATTAGATACGCAGTATTTT.

This chain joins TRBV5-1 and TRBJ1-2; tentative D call: TRBD1 (5 bases). CDR1 is SGHRS and CDR2 is YFSETQ in the germline V gene. The CDR3 has 13 amino acids. Trimming cost V 0 bases and J 8 bases, with 11 bases left between them. For the CDR3, the DNA is TGCGCCAGCAGCTTGGACGGGGCCGAGGGCTACACCTTC. Translated, it gives CASSLDGAEGYTF.

The gene calls are TRBV28 and TRBJ1-6, with 9 bases aligning to TRBD1. This CDR3 is 14 amino acids long. Germline values: CDR1 MDHEN, CDR2 SYDVKM. The V and J ends lost 7 bases and 6 bases, in that order; junction bases with no gene match: 4. The CDR3 sequence is CASTPDRGNSPLHF. The CDR3 DNA is TGTGCCAGCACCCCGGACAGGGGTAATTCACCCCTCCACTTT.

The V and J genes are TRBV28 and TRBJ1-1; TRBD1 agrees at 8 bases. Unmatched junction bases numbered 6, after V lost 5 bases and J lost 4 bases. The CDR3 consists of 14 residues. CDR1 MDHEN and CDR2 SYDVKM come from the germline V gene. In DNA, the CDR3 is TGTGCCAGCAGTCCAGGGGGCATGGGCACTGAAGCTTTCTTT. Its protein is CASSPGGMGTEAFF.

The V gene is TRBV7-2, the J gene TRBJ2-7, with TRBD1 matching 9 bases. The germline CDR1 and CDR2 sequences are SGHTA and FQGNSA. This CDR3 comprises 15 residues. The V and J ends lost 3 bases and 2 bases, in that order; junction bases with no gene match: 5. The CDR3 bases are TGTGCCAGCAGCTTTGGACAGGGGACAACCTACGAGCAGTACTTC. As protein: CASSFGQGTTYEQYF.

V is TRBV7-2 and J is TRBJ2-7; D uncertain. Deletions cut 1 base from V and 0 bases from J, with 10 bases between. There are 15 residues in the CDR3. Per germline, CDR1 SGHTA and CDR2 FQGNSA. CDR3 sequence reads: CASSLVGTSSYEQYF. The DNA for the CDR3 is TGTGCCAGCAGCTTAGTCGGCACGAGCTCCTACGAGCAGTACTTC.

The chain links TRBV7-9 to TRBJ2-7, with 8 bases identical to TRBD1. This CDR3 is 16 amino acids long. V shed 6 bases, J shed 2 bases, and the junction held 12 bases outside the gene matches. Per the germline V gene, CDR1 is SEHNR and CDR2 is FQNEAQ (reference sequence). The CDR3 loop reads CASRPWRRTGTYEQYF. The DNA for the CDR3 is TGTGCCAGCAGACCTTGGAGACGGACAGGGACCTACGAGCAGTACTTC.

V is TRBV4-3 and J is TRBJ2-3, with TRBD2 matching 10 bases. Germline CDR1 reads LGHNA; CDR2 reads YSLEER. CDR3 size: 18 residues. Germline trimming cut 2 bases from V and 3 bases from J; bases unmatched to any gene: 11. CDR3 sequence: CASSQWLAGEGGTDTQYF. As DNA, the CDR3 is TGCGCCAGCAGCCAATGGCTAGCGGGAGAAGGTGGGACAGATACGCAGTATTTT.

The V gene is TRBV7-2, the J gene TRBJ2-5; 7 nucleotides agree with TRBD1. The trim removed 0 bases at V and 4 bases at J, leaving 8 bases unmatched. CDR1 is SGHTA, CDR2 FQGNSA, per germline. The length of the CDR3 is 16 residues. CDR3 loop: CASSLALQGVTETQYF. The CDR3 bases are TGTGCCAGCAGCTTAGCGCTGCAGGGGGTCACAGAGACCCAGTACTTC.

The chain uses TRBV11-1 and TRBJ1-3; D remains unclear. The CDR3 contains 14 residues. Germline CDR1 reads SGHAT; CDR2 reads FQDESV (reference sequence). Trimming took off 3 bases at V and 3 bases at J, with 9 bases between the two ends. The CDR3 bases are TGTGCCAGCAGCTTCGGCGGAGGTGGAAACACCATATATTTT. It yields the protein CASSFGGGGNTIYF.

The chain uses TRBV27 and TRBJ1-5; no firm D call. The length of the CDR3 is 13 residues. Germline CDR1 and CDR2: MNHEY and SMNVEV (reference sequence). V dropped 3 bases and J dropped 4 bases, with 7 bases sitting between them. The CDR3 coding sequence is TGTGCCAGCAGTTTCCGCGAGAATCAGCCCCAGCATTTT. Its protein product is CASSFRENQPQHF.

The V and J genes are TRBV5-8 and TRBJ1-2; D is unresolved. This CDR3 spans 12 amino acids. CDR1 is SGHTS, CDR2 YDEGEE, per germline. V was trimmed by 4 bases and J by 3 bases, leaving 7 bases between them. CDR3 amino acids: CASSPRDYGYTF. The CDR3 DNA is TGTGCCAGCAGCCCCCGAGACTATGGCTACACCTTC.

This chain uses TRBV7-2 with TRBJ1-5; D is ambiguous. In germline, CDR1 is SGHTA, CDR2 FQGNSA. This CDR3 region has 13 residues. The V end was cut by 5 bases, the J end by 4 bases, with 9 bases between. The CDR3 sequence is CASSLWVNQPQHF. The CDR3 coding sequence is TGTGCCAGCAGCCTATGGGTAAATCAGCCCCAGCATTTT.

This clone has only a few counts. The V gene is TRBV28, the J gene TRBJ1-5; TRBD1 aligns across 7 bases. The germline V gene encodes CDR1 MDHEN and CDR2 SYDVKM. CDR3 length: 13 amino acids. Trimming at V came to 8 bases and at J to 4 bases, leaving 5 bases not matched to a gene. The CDR3 bases are TGTGCCAGCGATGAGGGGGCAAATCAGCCCCAGCATTTT. Translation gives CASDEGANQPQHF.